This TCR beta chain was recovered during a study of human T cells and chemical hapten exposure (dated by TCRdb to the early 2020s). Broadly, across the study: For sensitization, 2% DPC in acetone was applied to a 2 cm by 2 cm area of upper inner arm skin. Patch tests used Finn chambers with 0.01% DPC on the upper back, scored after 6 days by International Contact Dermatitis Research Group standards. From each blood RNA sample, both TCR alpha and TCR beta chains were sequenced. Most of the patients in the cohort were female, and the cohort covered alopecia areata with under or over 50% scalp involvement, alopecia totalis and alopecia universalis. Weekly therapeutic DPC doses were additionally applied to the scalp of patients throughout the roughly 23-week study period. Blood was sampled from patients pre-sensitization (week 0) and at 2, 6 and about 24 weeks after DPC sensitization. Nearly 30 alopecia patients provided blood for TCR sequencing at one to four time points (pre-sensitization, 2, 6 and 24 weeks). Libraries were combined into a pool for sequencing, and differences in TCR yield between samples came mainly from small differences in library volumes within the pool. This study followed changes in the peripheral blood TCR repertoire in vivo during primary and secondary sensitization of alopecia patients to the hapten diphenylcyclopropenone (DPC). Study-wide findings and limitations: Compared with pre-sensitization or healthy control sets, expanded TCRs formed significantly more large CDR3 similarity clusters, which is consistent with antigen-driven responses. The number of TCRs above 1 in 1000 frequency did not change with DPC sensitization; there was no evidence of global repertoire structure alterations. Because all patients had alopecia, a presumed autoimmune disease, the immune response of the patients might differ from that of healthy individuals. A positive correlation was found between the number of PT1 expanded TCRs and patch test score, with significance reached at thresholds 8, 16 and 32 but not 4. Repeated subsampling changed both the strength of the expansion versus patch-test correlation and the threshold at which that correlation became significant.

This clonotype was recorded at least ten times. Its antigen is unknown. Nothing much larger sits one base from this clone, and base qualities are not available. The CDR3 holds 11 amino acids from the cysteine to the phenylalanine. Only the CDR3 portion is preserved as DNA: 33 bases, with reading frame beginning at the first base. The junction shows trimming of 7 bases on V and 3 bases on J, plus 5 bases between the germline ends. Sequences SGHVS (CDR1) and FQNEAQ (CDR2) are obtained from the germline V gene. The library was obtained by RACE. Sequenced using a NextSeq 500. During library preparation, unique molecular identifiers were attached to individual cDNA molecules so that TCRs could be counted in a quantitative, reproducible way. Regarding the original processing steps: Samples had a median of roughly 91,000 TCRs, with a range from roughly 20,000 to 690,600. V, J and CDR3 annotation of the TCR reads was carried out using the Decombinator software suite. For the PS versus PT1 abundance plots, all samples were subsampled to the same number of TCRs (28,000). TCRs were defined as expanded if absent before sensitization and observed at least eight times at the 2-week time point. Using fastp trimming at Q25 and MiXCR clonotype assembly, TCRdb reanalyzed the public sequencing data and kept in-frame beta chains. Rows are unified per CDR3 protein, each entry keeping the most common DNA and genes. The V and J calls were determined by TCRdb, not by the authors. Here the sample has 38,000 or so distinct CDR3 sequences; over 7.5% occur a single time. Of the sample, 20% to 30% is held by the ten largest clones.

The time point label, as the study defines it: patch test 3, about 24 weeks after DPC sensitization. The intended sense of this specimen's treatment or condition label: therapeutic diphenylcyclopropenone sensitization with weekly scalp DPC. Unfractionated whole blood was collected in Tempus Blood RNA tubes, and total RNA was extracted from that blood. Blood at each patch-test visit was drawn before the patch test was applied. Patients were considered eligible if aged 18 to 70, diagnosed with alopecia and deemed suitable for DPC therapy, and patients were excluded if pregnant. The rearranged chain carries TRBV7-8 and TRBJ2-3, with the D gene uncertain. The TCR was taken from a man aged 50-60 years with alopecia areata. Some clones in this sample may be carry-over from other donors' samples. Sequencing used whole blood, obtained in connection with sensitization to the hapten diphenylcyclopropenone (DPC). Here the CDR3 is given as CASTPTDTQYF. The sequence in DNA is TGTGCCAGCACCCCTACAGATACGCAGTATTTT.